A selection of T cell receptor beta chains follows, all from one sample in a study of T-cell memory formation after mild COVID-19. Via MiXCR, TCRdb re-called the 5' RACE reads, giving one row per CDR3 protein. The profile covers about 81,000 distinct CDR3 sequences, with about 23% appearing a single time and under 50% taken by the ten largest. Sequencing was carried out using PBMCs or a T cell subset sorted from them (not recorded which). These receptor sequences come from a man aged 18 to 30 who had mild COVID-19 (a few samples of this study predate the infection). Cell type and time point are not known. Each CDR3 is given with its conserved first and last residue. The D gene is left open where the match is weak. Not all rows give a size; the values are once, few, many and, for expanded clones, a class.

v_gene	j_gene	d_gene	abundance	CDR3nt	CDR3aa
TRBV5-5	TRBJ2-1	NA	NA	TGTGCCAGCAGCCCAGAAAGCAATGAGCAGTTCTTC	CASSPESNEQFF
TRBV4-1	TRBJ2-7	NA	NA	TGCGCCAGCAGCCAAGTTGGGACCTCTTACGAGCAGTACTTC	CASSQVGTSYEQYF
TRBV6-2/TRBV6-3	TRBJ2-1	NA	few	TGTGCCAGCAGTTACGCTCTCGCGTCCCATGAGCAGTTCTTC	CASSYALASHEQFF
TRBV7-9	TRBJ1-2	NA	NA	TGTGCCAGCAGCCGGACCCTAACGGCGGACTATGGCTACACCTTC	CASSRTLTADYGYTF
TRBV2	TRBJ1-2	TRBD1	few	TGTGCCAGCAGTGGCGGGACAGGGCTCGGCTACACCTTC	CASSGGTGLGYTF
TRBV19	TRBJ1-2	TRBD1	NA	TGTGCCAGTGGGCCGGGGACAGGGATTTGGTTC	CASGPGTGIWF
TRBV7-9	TRBJ2-7	NA	NA	TGTGCCAGCAGCTCAGGACTAACCTCCTACGAGCAGTACTTC	CASSSGLTSYEQYF
TRBV6-2/TRBV6-3	TRBJ2-2	TRBD1	NA	TGTGCCAGCAGAGATATCCGGGACAGAGCGAACACCGGGGAGCTGTTTTTT	CASRDIRDRANTGELFF
TRBV7-9	TRBJ1-6	NA	few	TGTGCCAGCAGCCAAGATAATTCACCCCTCCACTTT	CASSQDNSPLHF
TRBV7-9	TRBJ1-4	TRBD1	few	TGTGCCAGCAGCTCGGGACAGGGAAGGCTGTTTTTT	CASSSGQGRLFF
TRBV25-1	TRBJ2-7	NA	NA	TGTGCCAGCAAGCCTGGCACGGGGTTTTCCGGGCAGTACTTC	CASKPGTGFSGQYF
TRBV19	TRBJ1-2	NA	NA	TGTGCCAGTAGTCCCTGGGACGGAGGGCTATATGGCTACACCTTC	CASSPWDGGLYGYTF
TRBV7-8	TRBJ1-2	NA	few	TGTGCCAGCAGCTTAGCTCCTGGGTCCGGGAGAGCTAACTATGGCTACACCTTC	CASSLAPGSGRANYGYTF
TRBV27	TRBJ2-4	TRBD2	few	TGTGCCAGCAGTTTACGTAGCGGGGGAGACATTCAGTACTTC	CASSLRSGGDIQYF
TRBV6-5	TRBJ1-2	NA	NA	TGTGCCAGCAGTTACTGGGGACGCTACTACACCTTC	CASSYWGRYYTF
TRBV6-2/TRBV6-3	TRBJ2-1	NA	NA	TGTGCCAGCGCAGCATGGGGGTCCCCGAATGGGAATGAGCAGTTCTTC	CASAAWGSPNGNEQFF
TRBV29-1	TRBJ2-2	TRBD2	few	TGCAGCGTTGAAGAAGAACTAGCGGGGAGTACGAACACCGGGGAGCTGTTTTTT	CSVEEELAGSTNTGELFF
TRBV7-6	TRBJ2-2	TRBD1	NA	TGTGCCAGCAGCCGCGGGACAGGGGGCTACACCGGGGAGCTGTTTTTT	CASSRGTGGYTGELFF
TRBV6-5	TRBJ1-5	NA	NA	TGTGCCAGCAGTTATTCGGCGGGCAATCAGCCCCAGCATTTT	CASSYSAGNQPQHF
TRBV2	TRBJ2-3	TRBD2	NA	TGTGCCAGCACAGCAGCGGGGGGTGCAGATACGCAGTATTTT	CASTAAGGADTQYF
TRBV7-9	TRBJ2-3	NA	NA	TGTGCCAGCAGCTTAGTGACTTTTGCTAGCACAGATACGCAGTATTTT	CASSLVTFASTDTQYF
TRBV12-3/TRBV12-4	TRBJ2-4	NA	once	TGTGCCAGCAGCTCGACCAAAAACATTCAGTACTTC	CASSSTKNIQYF
TRBV12-3/TRBV12-4	TRBJ2-1	NA	few	TGTGCCAGCAGTCTTGGAGGGGGGCCCCGGTACAATGAGCAGTTCTTC	CASSLGGGPRYNEQFF
TRBV11-2	TRBJ2-3	TRBD2	few	TGTGCCAGCAGCCCGGAGCTTGGACTAGCGGGAATTGCAGATACGCAGTATTTT	CASSPELGLAGIADTQYF
TRBV29-1	TRBJ2-2	NA	NA	TGCAGCGTTTTAGACGGATCGAACACCGGGGAGCTGTTTTTT	CSVLDGSNTGELFF
TRBV5-1	TRBJ1-6	NA	few	TGCGCCAGCAGCTTAGGAGGACTGCCGAATTCACCCCTCCACTTT	CASSLGGLPNSPLHF
TRBV7-9	TRBJ2-1	TRBD2	NA	TGTGCCAGCAGCTTAGTAGCGGGGGTTGAGTTCTTC	CASSLVAGVEFF
TRBV13	TRBJ2-5	NA	few	TGTGCCAGCAGCCAAAGAGGAAGGGCCCAGTACTTC	CASSQRGRAQYF
TRBV20-1	TRBJ2-7	TRBD1	NA	TGCAGTGCTAGAAAGCGGGGGACAGGGGCCTACGAGCAGTACTTC	CSARKRGTGAYEQYF
TRBV4-2	TRBJ2-1	NA	few	TGTGCCAGCAGCCAAGATCATTCAAGGGGTGGTGATGAGCAGTTCTTC	CASSQDHSRGGDEQFF
TRBV5-5	TRBJ1-1	NA	NA	TGTGCCAGCACCCCGACGGTGCGGGTCACTGAAGCTTTCTTT	CASTPTVRVTEAFF
TRBV20-1	TRBJ2-7	NA	few	TGCAGTGCTAGAGATCTAGGGTCCTACGAGCAGTACTTC	CSARDLGSYEQYF
TRBV6-5	TRBJ1-6	NA	few	TGTGCCAGCAGTTACGGGGGGAATAATTCACCCCTCCACTTT	CASSYGGNNSPLHF
TRBV7-3	TRBJ2-2	TRBD1	NA	TGTGCCAGCAGCTTACCCCCCGGGACAGGGGTCGGGGAGCTGTTTTTT	CASSLPPGTGVGELFF
TRBV29-1	TRBJ2-3	NA	NA	TGCAGTTCCCAGAAAGCGGAGGGGCCCACAGATACGCAGTATTTT	CSSQKAEGPTDTQYF
TRBV20-1	TRBJ2-7	NA	NA	TGCAGTGCTAGGGCGGACCTTAGCTACGAGCAGTACTTC	CSARADLSYEQYF
TRBV7-9	TRBJ2-1	NA	NA	TGTGCCAGCAGCTTAGCCCCCAATGAGCAGTTCTTC	CASSLAPNEQFF
TRBV27	TRBJ1-5	NA	NA	TGTGCCAGCAGTTGGGGTAGCAATCAGCCCCAGCATTTT	CASSWGSNQPQHF
TRBV11-2	TRBJ2-7	NA	few	TGTGCCAGCAGCGGGTTGGGGTACTACGAGCAGTACTTC	CASSGLGYYEQYF
TRBV20-1	TRBJ2-1	TRBD2	NA	TGCAGTGCCCAACCCTCTAGCGGGGGGGCCAATGAGCAGTTCTTC	CSAQPSSGGANEQFF
TRBV28	TRBJ2-1	NA	NA	TGTGCCAGCAGGCTAGGGGTGGTGGATTGGAATGAGCAGTTCTTC	CASRLGVVDWNEQFF
TRBV19	TRBJ1-5	NA	NA	TGTGCCAGTAGTATAGAGGGTAATCAGCCCCAGCATTTT	CASSIEGNQPQHF
TRBV6-1	TRBJ2-5	NA	NA	TGTGCCAGCAGTGAAAACAGGGTTCCCCCAAAAGAGACCCAGTACTTC	CASSENRVPPKETQYF
TRBV6-2/TRBV6-3	TRBJ2-5	TRBD2	few	TGTGCCAGCAGTTTGGGCGCGGGGGGGAATACCCAGTACTTC	CASSLGAGGNTQYF
TRBV6-4	TRBJ2-1	TRBD2	many	TGTGCCAGCAGTATCAGCGGGGGGCAATACAATGAGCAGTTCTTC	CASSISGGQYNEQFF
TRBV24-1	TRBJ2-5	NA	NA	TGTGCCACCCGTTCGGGGACAAGGGTTCAAGAGACCCAGTACTTC	CATRSGTRVQETQYF